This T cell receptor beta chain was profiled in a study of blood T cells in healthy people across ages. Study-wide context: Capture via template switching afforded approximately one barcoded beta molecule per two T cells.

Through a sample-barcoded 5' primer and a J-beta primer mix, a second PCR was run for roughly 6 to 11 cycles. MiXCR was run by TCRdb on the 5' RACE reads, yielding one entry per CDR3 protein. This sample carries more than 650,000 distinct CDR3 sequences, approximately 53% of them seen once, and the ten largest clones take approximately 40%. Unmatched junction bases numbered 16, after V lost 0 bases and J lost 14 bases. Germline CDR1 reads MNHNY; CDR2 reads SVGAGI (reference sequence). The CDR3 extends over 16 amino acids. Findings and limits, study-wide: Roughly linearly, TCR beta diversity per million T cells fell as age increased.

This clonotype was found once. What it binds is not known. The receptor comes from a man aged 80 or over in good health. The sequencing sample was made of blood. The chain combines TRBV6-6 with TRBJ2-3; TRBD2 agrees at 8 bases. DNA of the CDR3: TGTGCCAGCAGTTACTCGACTCGGGGGGGCCAGAGATACGCGTATTTT. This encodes CASSYSTRGGQRYAYF.